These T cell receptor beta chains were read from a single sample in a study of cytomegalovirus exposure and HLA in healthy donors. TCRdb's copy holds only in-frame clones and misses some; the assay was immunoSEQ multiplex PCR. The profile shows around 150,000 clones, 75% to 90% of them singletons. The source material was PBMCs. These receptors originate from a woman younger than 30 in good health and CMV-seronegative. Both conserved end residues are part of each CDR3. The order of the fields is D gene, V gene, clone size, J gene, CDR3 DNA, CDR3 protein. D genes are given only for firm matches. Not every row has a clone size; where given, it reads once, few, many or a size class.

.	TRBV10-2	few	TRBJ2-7	TGCGCCAGCAGTGATCGGGAGCAGTACTTC	CASSDREQYF
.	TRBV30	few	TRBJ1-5	TGTGCCTGGAGTGTAGCGACAGTCAATCAGCCCCAGCATTTT	CAWSVATVNQPQHF
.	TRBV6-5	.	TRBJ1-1	TGTGCCAGCAGACCCACACAGGGAACTGAAGCTTTCTTT	CASRPTQGTEAFF
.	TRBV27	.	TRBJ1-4	TGTGCCCGCCGAGGACAGCAGTATGAAAAACTGTTTTTT	CARRGQQYEKLFF
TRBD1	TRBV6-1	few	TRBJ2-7	TGTGCCAGCAGTGAGCAACAGGGGATGTACTACGAGCAGTACTTC	CASSEQQGMYYEQYF
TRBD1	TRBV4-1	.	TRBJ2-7	TGCGCCAGCAGTCACGTGGGCCCTCAGGGACAGGGGGTTACCGGCTACTACGAGCAGTACTTC	CASSHVGPQGQGVTGYYEQYF
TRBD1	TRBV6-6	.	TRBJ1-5	TGTGCCAGCAGTTACTCGGGACAGTCTAATCAGCCCCAGCATTTT	CASSYSGQSNQPQHF
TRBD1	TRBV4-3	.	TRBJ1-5	TGCGCCAGCAGCCAAGTGACAGGGGGCAAACAGCCCCAGCATTTT	CASSQVTGGKQPQHF
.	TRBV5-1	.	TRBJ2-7	TGCGCCAGCAGCTTGGCCGGTACTTTAAACTACGAGCAGTACTTC	CASSLAGTLNYEQYF
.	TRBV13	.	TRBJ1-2	TGTGCCAGCAGCCTCCTTGGAGGGATCACTAACTATGGCTACACCTTC	CASSLLGGITNYGYTF
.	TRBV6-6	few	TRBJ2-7	TGTGCCAGCAGTTACGGGGGGTTTGAGCAGTACTTC	CASSYGGFEQYF
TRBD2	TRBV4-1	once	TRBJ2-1	TGCGCCAGCAGCCCCTGGACTAGCGGGGATTCCTCCTACAATGAGCAGTTCTTC	CASSPWTSGDSSYNEQFF
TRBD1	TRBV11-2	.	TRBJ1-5	TGTGCCAGCAGCTTAGGAGGGACAGGGGGCAATCAGCCCCAGCATTTT	CASSLGGTGGNQPQHF
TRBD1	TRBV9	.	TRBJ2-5	TGTGCCAGCAGCGTAGCCACAGGGGGAGAGACCCAGTACTTC	CASSVATGGETQYF
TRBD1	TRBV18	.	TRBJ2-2	TGTGCCAGCCGGGACAGGGTCACCGGGGAGCTGTTTTTT	CASRDRVTGELFF
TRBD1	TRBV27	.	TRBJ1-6	TGTGCCAGCACCCCAATATCTACGGGACAGGGGATTCTTTATAATTCACCCCTCCACTTT	CASTPISTGQGILYNSPLHF
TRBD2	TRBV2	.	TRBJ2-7	TGTGCCAGCAGTCGGGGGACTAGCGGGACCTCCCTGGAGCAGTACTTC	CASSRGTSGTSLEQYF
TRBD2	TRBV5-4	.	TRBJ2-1	TGTGCCAGCAGCTTGGCGAGCGGGGCAATCCTTTACAATGAGCAGTTCTTC	CASSLASGAILYNEQFF
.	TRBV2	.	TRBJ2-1	TGTGCCAGCAGAATAGCATTCAACAATGAGCAGTTCTTC	CASRIAFNNEQFF
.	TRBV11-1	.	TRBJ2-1	TGTGCCAGCACCCCAGGGTTCGCCATAAACAATGAGCAGTTCTTC	CASTPGFAINNEQFF
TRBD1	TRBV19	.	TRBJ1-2	TGTGCCAGTAGTATACCCGGACAGGGTGTCCAGGGCTACACCTTC	CASSIPGQGVQGYTF
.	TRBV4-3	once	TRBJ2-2	TGCGCCAGCAGCCAAGTCGGGTCGAACACCGGGGAGCTGTTTTTT	CASSQVGSNTGELFF
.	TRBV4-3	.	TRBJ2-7	TGCGCCAGCAGCCAAGTAAGGGGCAACTACGAGCAGTACTTC	CASSQVRGNYEQYF
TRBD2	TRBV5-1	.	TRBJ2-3	TGCGCCAGCAGCTTGGTTATAGCGGGTGGATTCACGCAGTATTTT	CASSLVIAGGFTQYF
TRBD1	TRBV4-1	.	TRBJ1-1	TGCGCCAGCAGCCGGACAGGGGTGAACACTGAAGCTTTCTTT	CASSRTGVNTEAFF
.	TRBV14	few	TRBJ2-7	TGTGCCAGCAGCCCCACATGGACAGTGGGGGAGCAGTACTTC	CASSPTWTVGEQYF
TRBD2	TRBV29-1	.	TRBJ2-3	TGCAGCGTGACGGGACTAGCGGACACAGATACGCAGTATTTT	CSVTGLADTDTQYF
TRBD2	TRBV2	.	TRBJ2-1	TGTGCCAGCCGACAAGGGACTAGCGGGAGAAGTGGGGATGAGCAGTTCTTC	CASRQGTSGRSGDEQFF
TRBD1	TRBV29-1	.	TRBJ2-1	TGCAGCGTTGAGGGGATACAGGGGAGAGGGGATGAGCAGTTCTTC	CSVEGIQGRGDEQFF
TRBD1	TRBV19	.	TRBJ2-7	TGTGCCAGTAGCCCCTGGGGACAGGGCTACGAGCAGTACTTC	CASSPWGQGYEQYF
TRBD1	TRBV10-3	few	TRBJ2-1	TGTGCCATCAGTTTACCGGGACAGACGAATGAGCAGTTCTTC	CAISLPGQTNEQFF
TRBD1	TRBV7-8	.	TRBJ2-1	TGTGCCAGCAGCTTAGCGGGGACAGGGATCTACAATGAGCAGTTCTTC	CASSLAGTGIYNEQFF
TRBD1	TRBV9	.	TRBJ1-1	TGTGCCAGCACCCCGGGACAGGGGGCCGGGGAAGCTTTCTTT	CASTPGQGAGEAFF
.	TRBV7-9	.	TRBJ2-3	TGTGCCAGCAGCCAGGACAGAGTCACAGATACGCAGTATTTT	CASSQDRVTDTQYF
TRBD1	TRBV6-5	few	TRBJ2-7	TGTGCCAGCAGTGCCCAGGGGACAGGGGGCGCCGAGCAGTACTTC	CASSAQGTGGAEQYF
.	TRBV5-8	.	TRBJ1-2	TGTGCCAGCAGCTTGGCTGGGGCCCGGGATGGCTACACCTTC	CASSLAGARDGYTF
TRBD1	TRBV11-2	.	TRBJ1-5	TGTGCCAGCAGCTCCACAGGGGTTTTAGATCAGCCCCAGCATTTT	CASSSTGVLDQPQHF
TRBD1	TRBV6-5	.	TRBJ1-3	TGTGCCAGCAGGTTGGACAGGCTCGGAAACACCATATATTTT	CASRLDRLGNTIYF
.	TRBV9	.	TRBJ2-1	TGTGCCAGCAGTCCAGCGGGCGGTACCTACAATGAGCAGTTCTTC	CASSPAGGTYNEQFF